This record covers a single TCR beta chain. Sequenced by immunoSEQ multiplex PCR; TCRdb stores in-frame clones only, minus some. The sample includes about 180,000 clones, approximately 86% seen only once; the top ten take 2.9%. The sample is drawn from a study of blood T cell repertoires in COVID-19. The CDR3 runs to 15 residues. The V and J ends lost 4 bases and 4 bases, in that order; junction bases with no gene match: 3. Germline CDR1 is MRHNA and CDR2 is SNTAGT. The TCR originated in a woman aged 30 to 39 with active or convalescent COVID-19. The chain employs TRBV6-4 and TRBJ2-2; 10 bases align to TRBD2. The sample taken for sequencing was peripheral blood. In DNA form, the CDR3 reads TGTGCCAGCAGTGCGCTAGCGGGGGCCACCGGGGAGCTGTTTTTT. As protein: CASSALAGATGELFF.